This T cell receptor (beta chain) is from a study of HIV-infected patients and healthy controls. TCRdb re-called the 5' RACE reads with MiXCR, one entry per CDR3 protein. The sample includes some 20,000 distinct CDR3 sequences, 15% to 20% of them seen just once. This clonotype was seen a few times. Trimming removed 2 bases from V and 0 bases from J; junction bases left unmatched: 7. CDR3 length equals 17 residues. This chain uses TRBV12-3 or TRBV12-4 with TRBJ2-1, with 7 bases lining up with TRBD1. The receptor was derived from a human donor in good health. Sequenced material: CD8+ T cells from blood. CDR3 nucleotides: TGTGCCAGCAGTTTATTAGGGGGCGGTAACTCCTACAATGAGCAGTTCTTC. The encoded protein is CASSLLGGGNSYNEQFF.